Described below is a single T cell receptor beta chain sequence and its context. What it binds is unknown. The record originates from a study of T cells in localized non-small cell lung cancer. Whole-study results and caveats: The study detected a median approximately 54 of the top 100 tumor clones in adjacent lung.

Deletions cut 7 bases from V and 3 bases from J, with 13 bases between. Germline CDR1 is MNHGY and CDR2 is SVAAGI. This CDR3 is 15 amino acids long. Sequencing used immunoSEQ multiplex PCR; TCRdb keeps in-frame clones, though not all of them. The sample carries more than 9,000 clones, 70% to 80% recorded once. This sequence joins TRBV6-9 and TRBJ1-6; possible D gene TRBD1, 6 bases. The receptor comes from a male donor aged 60 or over with stage I lung adenocarcinoma. The specimen was peripheral blood, collected before any cancer treatment. This CDR3 is CASNRKGGYNSPLHF. The CDR3 nucleotides read TGTGCCAGCAACCGTAAGGGGGGCTATAATTCACCCCTCCACTTT.